The 14 T cell receptor beta chains presented below share a single source sample, sequenced in a study of T cell repertoires in cytomegalovirus infection. One entry per CDR3 protein results from TCRdb running MiXCR on the reads. This table has about 300,000 distinct CDR3 sequences, roughly a tenth appearing once. Sequencing input: PBMCs. The receptors come from a human donor in good health (CMV status not recorded). Some clones in this sample may be carry-over from other donors' samples.

The CDR3 nucleotides are TGTGCCAGCAGCTTGGCCCTCGACAGAATAACAGGTGGCTACACCTTC. Encoded protein: CASSLALDRITGGYTF. V and J are TRBV5-4 and TRBJ1-2; D is possibly TRBD1 (5 bases). Germline V gives CDR1 SGHNT, CDR2 YYREEE (reference sequence). The CDR3 has 16 residues. Trimming left V 0 bases short and J 7 bases short, with 19 bases between.

This clonotype has a single count. V is TRBV19 and J is TRBJ2-4, with D uncertain. The V and J ends lost 6 bases and 0 bases respectively, with 15 bases between them. The CDR3 totals 16 residues. The germline V gene has CDR1 LNHDA and CDR2 SQIVND (reference sequence). CDR3 bases: TGTGCCAGTAGAGCAGTGGGGATGGCAGCCAAAAACATTCAGTACTTC. It yields the protein CASRAVGMAAKNIQYF. Full variable domain (rest looked up from reference TRBV19 and TRBJ2-4): DGGITQSPKYLFRKEGQNVTLSCEQNLNHDAMYWYRQDPGQGLRLIYYSQIVNDFQKGDIAEGYSVSREKKESFPLTVTSAQKNPTAFYLCASRAVGMAAKNIQYFGAGTRLSVL.

This clonotype was observed a few times. The chain couples TRBV29-1 to TRBJ1-3; possible D gene TRBD1, 5 bases. Trimming removed 4 bases from V and 8 bases from J, with 12 bases in between. CDR1 and CDR2 from the germline V gene are SQVTM and ANQGSEA. There are 12 residues in the CDR3. The CDR3 DNA reads as TGCAGCGTTGCCCGGAGGGACTACACCATATATTTT. Protein product: CSVARRDYTIYF.

A remark on this clonotype: A clone one base away is much larger, so this may be a read error. The chain links TRBV19 to TRBJ2-1; D is unresolved. This CDR3 has 15 residues. Germline lookup yields CDR1 LNHDA and CDR2 SQIVND (reference sequence). V shed 8 bases and J shed 1 base, with 15 bases lying between them. CDR3 nucleotide sequence: TGTGCCAGTCGTCCCCTGACCAAATCCTACAATGAGCAGTTCTTC. Translating gives CASRPLTKSYNEQFF.

This clonotype has at least ten counts. In DNA form, the CDR3 reads TGTGCCAGCAGCTTAAGGACCCTCATCGCGAACACCGGGGAGCTGTTTTTT. Its translation: CASSLRTLIANTGELFF. The chain recombines TRBV7-2 with TRBJ2-2; D remains ambiguous. Trimming shortened V by 2 bases and J by 0 bases, and 13 bases separated the two germline ends. Germline assignment: CDR1 SGHTA and CDR2 FQGNSA. This CDR3 has 17 amino acids.

The V call is TRBV20-1, the J call TRBJ2-3; no reliable D call. Trimming cost V 0 bases and J 7 bases, with 14 bases left between them. CDR3 size: 14 residues. CDR1 DFQATT and CDR2 SNEGSKA come from the germline V gene (reference sequence). The DNA of the CDR3 is TGCAGTGCTAGAGATCTCATTGCGAGTTATACGCAGTATTTT. Translation: CSARDLIASYTQYF.

This clonotype was counted many times. This chain uses TRBV7-2 with TRBJ2-3; D possibly uses TRBD1 or TRBD2 (5 bases each). V was shortened by 5 bases and J by 0 bases, with 6 bases between the two germline ends. CDR3 length: 13 residues. Looked up from germline, CDR1 is SGHTA and CDR2 is FQGNSA. CDR3: CASSRDSTDTQYF. The CDR3 DNA is TGTGCCAGCAGCCGGGACAGCACAGATACGCAGTATTTT. Full variable domain (remainder filled in from reference TRBV7-2 and TRBJ2-3): GAGVSQSPSNKVTEKGKDVELRCDPISGHTALYWYRQSLGQGLEFLIYFQGNSAPDKSGLPSDRFSAERTGGSVSTLTIQRTQQEDSAVYLCASSRDSTDTQYFGPGTRLTVL.

This clonotype was observed a few times. This sequence joins TRBV7-8 and TRBJ2-3, with TRBD2 as a possible D gene (7 bases). The CDR3 has 16 residues. V dropped 8 bases and J dropped 2 bases, with 20 bases sitting between them. Germline CDR1 is SGHVS and CDR2 is FQNEAQ. CDR3: CASRARGPLFTDTQYF. The CDR3 nucleotides are TGTGCCAGCCGGGCGCGGGGGCCCCTCTTCACAGATACGCAGTATTTT.

This clonotype was recorded many times. V is TRBV5-4 and J is TRBJ1-1; D ambiguous. CDR3 length: 14 amino acids. Germline V gene sequence: CDR1 SGHNT, CDR2 YYREEE (reference sequence). Trimming took 0 bases from V and 2 from J, leaving 8 bases between them. CDR3 in amino acids: CASSLAQANTEAFF. For the CDR3, the DNA is TGTGCCAGCAGCTTGGCGCAGGCCAACACTGAAGCTTTCTTT.

This clonotype showed up many times. The chain combines TRBV28 with TRBJ1-2, with TRBD1 identical over 11 bases. This CDR3 region has 18 residues. V shed 2 bases, J shed 2 bases, and the junction held 10 bases outside the gene matches. Germline assignment: CDR1 MDHEN and CDR2 SYDVKM. CDR3 DNA: TGTGCCAGCAGTTTAGTAGCAGCGGGGACAGGGGGGAACTATGGCTACACCTTC. Its protein product is CASSLVAAGTGGNYGYTF.

The V call is TRBV7-2, the J call TRBJ1-2; D perhaps matches TRBD1 (5 bases). The V gene lost 2 bases and the J gene lost 7 bases, with 14 bases spanning the gap. CDR3 length: 14 residues. Per germline, CDR1 SGHTA and CDR2 FQGNSA. Here the CDR3 DNA reads TGTGCCAGCAGCTTACGAGGGACTATGGGTGGCTACACCTTC. Translating it yields CASSLRGTMGGYTF.

In this sample, this clonotype turned up a few times. V is TRBV20-1 and J is TRBJ2-7, with no clear D. CDR3 length: 11 amino acids. Trimming took off 4 bases at V and 4 bases at J, with 8 bases between the two ends. Germline CDR1 DFQATT, CDR2 SNEGSKA (reference sequence). CDR3 region: CSATDEYEQYF. The CDR3 coding sequence is TGCAGTGCTACCGACGAGTACGAGCAGTACTTC.

In its sample, this clonotype was seen many times. The chain joins TRBV11-3 to TRBJ2-2; 13 bases match TRBD2. J gave up 6 bases and V 4 bases, and 5 bases lay outside the gene matches. This CDR3 has 16 residues. Germline CDR1 is SGHNT and CDR2 is YENEEA. This CDR3 is CASSYSGLAGAGELFF. The CDR3 DNA sequence: TGTGCCAGCAGCTATTCTGGACTAGCGGGGGCCGGGGAGCTGTTTTTT.

This clonotype was seen repeatedly, ten times or more. The chain joins TRBV7-3 to TRBJ2-1, with 10 bases lining up with TRBD2. Looked up from germline, CDR1 is SGHTA and CDR2 is FQGTGA. The CDR3 runs 13 residues. The ends lost 7 bases at V and 8 bases at J; junction bases unmatched: 5. CDR3 protein: CASNTGTSDEQFF. The CDR3 DNA sequence: TGTGCCAGCAACACCGGGACTAGCGATGAGCAGTTCTTC.